This T cell receptor (beta chain) was documented in a study of T cells after yellow fever vaccination. Findings and limits, study-wide: The study re-detected most primary-vaccination clones after the booster (approximately 96% CD4, approximately 88% CD8).

5'RACE template switching produced TCR cDNA carrying a universal primer site and UMIs. TCRdb reprocessed the 5' RACE reads with MiXCR, giving one entry per CDR3 protein. The table shows about 330,000 distinct CDR3 sequences, with about 6.6% occurring only once. To note about this clonotype: As yet, its antigen is unknown.

Trimming removed 3 bases at V and 0 bases at J, with 12 bases between. Germline assignment: CDR1 DFQATT and CDR2 SNEGSKA (reference sequence). The CDR3 is 15 amino acids. The source was PBMCs, collected approximately 47 days after the first yellow fever vaccination. This chain joins TRBV20-1 and TRBJ2-1; D unresolved. The sequence came from a young man who received the YFV17D yellow fever vaccine. The CDR3 nucleotides read TGCAGTGCTAGCAAACCGGTTCCCTCCTACAATGAGCAGTTCTTC. This gives the protein CSASKPVPSYNEQFF.